This T cell receptor beta chain was sequenced for a study of blood T cell repertoires in COVID-19 (dated by TCRdb to 2019 to 2021). In the study overall: Collaborator samples came from the United States, Italy and Spain and covered acute and convalescent phases of COVID-19. The prospective study material was composed of cDNA or gDNA derived from T cells, B-cell-depleted T cells, or PBMCs. The dataset comprised deeply sampled blood TCRbeta repertoires from subjects exposed to, actively infected with, or recovered from COVID-19. A freely available public database, intended as a resource for researchers studying the immune response to SARS-CoV-2, is where the repertoires were released. Samples were obtained from the ongoing ImmuneRACE study (first 160 participants) and from 1,254 subjects provided by 6 global collaborators. The sample metadata nearly always contained a de-identified subject ID, COVID-19 status, age in years and sex. Where available, HLA class I and class II types were taken from metadata supplied by the sample provider and were not determined by assay-based typing. What the study reported, not specific to this receptor: How much clinical and demographic metadata was included differed by source and by participant, and the metadata was provided uncurated.

Comment on this clone: The target of this receptor is not known. One base away there is no much larger clone; base qualities are not given.

TCRbeta CDR3 regions were amplified from genomic DNA using the immunoSEQ Assay, a bias-controlled multiplex PCR. Per the source publication's procedure: The number of nucleated cells in each sample was estimated by amplification of reference gene primers within the assay. To quantify the absolute abundance of each unique TCRbeta CDR3 rearrangement, sequence reads were collapsed and filtered. Productive Simpson clonality was computed per sample as the square root of Simpson's diversity index over productive rearrangements. TCRdb holds this immuneACCESS table with in-frame rearrangements only. Some clones are missing; in checked studies, unresolved V genes explain under half, and the rest has no known cause. V, J and clone size reflect that table, while D and trimming were determined from the DNA. Within this sample are around 480,000 clones, with about 90% of them counted one time only. The ten largest clones take up 0.7% of the sample.

Looking up the germline V gene (reference sequence) yields CDR1 MNHEY and CDR2 SMNVEV. V is shortened by 5 bases, J by 5 bases, and the region joining them spans 13 bases. From its cysteine to its phenylalanine, the CDR3 spans 13 amino acids. Just the 39-base CDR3 DNA is kept, in frame starting at base 1. Participants in the prospective study were aged roughly 18 to 100 years, lived in some 24 United States geographic areas, and enrolled through a virtual design. Cohort assignment in the prospective study relied on participant-reported clinical history from a screening survey and a study questionnaire. Recovered participants in ImmuneRACE Cohort 3 were defined as having two consecutive negative NP/OP PCR tests, clearance from a healthcare professional, or resolution of symptoms. Mobile phlebotomists in the prospective study collected whole blood, serum and a nasopharyngeal or oropharyngeal swab from every participant. Over a roughly two-month period, participants in the prospective study had the option of providing additional blood draws and questionnaires. Prospective study blood samples were shipped either frozen or at room temperature before DNA extraction.

The sequenced material came from PBMCs or T cells enriched from blood (not recorded which). The source is a woman between 18 and 29 years old who had recovered from COVID-19. The chain is assembled from TRBV27 and TRBJ2-7; no D segment can be confidently identified. The nucleotide sequence is TGTGCCAGCAGTGCTATAAACAGAGACGAGCAGTACTTC. Its product reads: CASSAINRDEQYF.